The 30 T cell receptor beta chains below all came from one sample that was sequenced in a study of shared clonotypes between healthy human individuals. TCRdb keeps only in-frame clones here, not all; method: immunoSEQ multiplex PCR. The sample lists fewer than 650,000 clones; 76% were seen once. Sequenced material: PBMCs. The receptors derive from a woman aged 40 to 50 in good health. Some clones in this sample may be carry-over from other donors' samples.

The chain couples TRBV5-1 to TRBJ2-7, with D possibly TRBD2 on 5 matching bases. The CDR3 has 13 amino acids. Trimming cost V 2 bases and J 7 bases, with 13 bases left between them. CDR1 is SGHRS, CDR2 YFSETQ, per germline. CDR3 sequence: CASSFWRAEEQYF. For the CDR3, the DNA is TGCGCCAGCAGCTTTTGGCGGGCTGAAGAGCAGTACTTC.

V is TRBV18 and J is TRBJ2-2, with no clear D. The CDR3 covers 16 residues. Trimming left V 1 base short and J 1 base short, with 10 bases between. Looked up from germline, CDR1 is KGHSH and CDR2 is LQKENI. The CDR3 DNA sequence: TGTGCCAGCTCACCACTGACTGCAGTGAACACCGGGGAGCTGTTTTTT. Translating gives CASSPLTAVNTGELFF.

The V call is TRBV5-1, the J call TRBJ1-2; no reliable D call. This CDR3 is 14 amino acids long. Germline V CDR1 and CDR2: SGHRS, YFSETQ. Between the trimmed V and J ends, which lost 4 bases and 4 bases, there was a span of 14 bases. The DNA for the CDR3 is TGCGCCAGCAGCCAGGAACGAGGGAGCTATGGCTACACCTTC. The encoded protein is CASSQERGSYGYTF.

This chain uses TRBV6-4 with TRBJ2-2; possibly TRBD1 for D (6 bases). This CDR3 spans 14 amino acids. V was pared by 6 bases and J by 6 bases, with 14 bases between. Germline V CDR1 and CDR2: MRHNA, SNTAGT. The CDR3 nucleotides are TGTGCCAGCAGCGAAATCGCAGGGGCCGGGGAGCTGTTTTTT. This translates into CASSEIAGAGELFF.

V is TRBV30 and J is TRBJ2-3; the D call may be TRBD1 or TRBD2 (5 bases each). The CDR3 runs to 16 residues. Per the germline V gene, CDR1 is GTSNPN and CDR2 is SVGIG (reference sequence). V lost 0 bases to trimming and J lost 0 bases, with 13 bases between them. In nucleotides, the CDR3 is TGTGCCTGGAGTGTCGGGGCTAGCTCTAGCACAGATACGCAGTATTTT. Protein sequence: CAWSVGASSSTDTQYF.

This chain uses TRBV7-9 with TRBJ2-5, with D possibly matching TRBD1 (7 bases). The CDR3 is 14 residues long. Germline CDR1 SEHNR, CDR2 FQNEAQ (reference sequence). V was shortened by 5 bases and J by 5 bases, with 15 bases between the two germline ends. CDR3 nucleotides: TGTGCCAGCAGCGTACAGGGGAGGCGGGAGACCCAGTACTTC. This codes for CASSVQGRRETQYF.

The sample holds a few counts of this clone. No conserved phenylalanine or tryptophan ends this CDR3, so it is likely a read error. This chain connects TRBV2 to TRBJ1-5; D gene uncertain. The germline V and J ends were trimmed by 7 bases and 1 base, with 5 bases remaining between them. CDR3 length: 12 amino acids. CDR1 is SNHLY, CDR2 FYNNEI, per germline. The CDR3 DNA follows: TGTGCCAGCAAATGGAGCAATCAGCCCCAGCATCTT. It translates to CASKWSNQPQHL.

V and J are TRBV15 and TRBJ2-5, with D tentatively TRBD1 (6 bases). V was cut by 5 bases and J by 2 bases, with 15 bases left in between. CDR3 size: 15 residues. Germline-derived CDR1 and CDR2 are LNHNV and YYDKDF (reference sequence). The CDR3 sequence is CATSQGSRYQETQYF. The DNA for the CDR3 is TGTGCCACCAGCCAGGGGTCACGGTATCAAGAGACCCAGTACTTC.

The chain carries TRBV5-1 and TRBJ2-6, with unresolved D. The CDR3 totals 17 residues. V lost 1 base and J 1 base, leaving 12 bases between the germline ends. The germline V gene encodes CDR1 SGHRS and CDR2 YFSETQ. For the CDR3, the DNA is TGCGCCAGCAGCTTGATCCCCACTACTTCTGGGGCCAACGTCCTGACTTTC. Translating gives CASSLIPTTSGANVLTF.

The J gene is TRBJ2-7, the V gene TRBV4-2, with D tentatively TRBD2 (6 bases). Germline values: CDR1 LGHNA, CDR2 YNFKEQ. The CDR3 consists of 17 residues. Deletions cut 2 bases from V and 4 bases from J, with 21 bases between. In nucleotides, the CDR3 is TGTGCCAGCAGCCAAAAGGAGGGACCCAACTTTCAATACGAGCAGTACTTC. It specifies CASSQKEGPNFQYEQYF.

This sequence joins TRBV18 and TRBJ2-7, with no clear D. Per germline, CDR1 KGHSH and CDR2 LQKENI. The ends were cut back, 6 bases at V and 2 bases at J, with 14 bases in the middle. This CDR3 comprises 14 residues. The CDR3 region has the DNA TGTGCCAGCTCCCTCGAATTGAAAGCCTACGAGCAGTACTTC. It translates to CASSLELKAYEQYF.

The chain links TRBV10-3 to TRBJ2-2; D perhaps matches TRBD1 (6 bases). The CDR3 has 15 residues. Germline CDR1 ENHRY, CDR2 SYGVKD. The V end was cut by 6 bases, the J end by 4 bases, with 15 bases between. In DNA form, the CDR3 reads TGTGCCATCAGGGACAGAGACTCGGGCACCGGGGAGCTGTTTTTT. Translating gives CAIRDRDSGTGELFF.

CDR3 DNA sequence: TGTGCCAGCTCACCTGTTGCGGGAACCTACGAGCAGTACTTC. Amino acids: CASSPVAGTYEQYF. This chain connects TRBV18 to TRBJ2-7, with TRBD2 as a possible D gene (6 bases). The ends were cut back, 3 bases at V and 2 bases at J, with 11 bases in the middle. The germline CDR1 and CDR2 sequences are KGHSH and LQKENI. The CDR3 length is 14 residues.

The chain employs TRBV7-9 and TRBJ2-1; the match to TRBD1 covers 7 bases. The germline CDR1 and CDR2 sequences are SEHNR and FQNEAQ (reference sequence). The CDR3 runs 13 residues. V lost 1 base, J lost 13 bases, and 7 bases stayed unmatched. CDR3 in amino acids: CASSLGAGQAQFF. The CDR3, as DNA: TGTGCCAGCAGCTTAGGGGCTGGACAGGCCCAGTTCTTC.

The chain couples TRBV9 to TRBJ2-3, with D perhaps matching TRBD1 (6 bases). V lost 7 bases, J lost 3 bases, and 9 bases lay in between. Germline values: CDR1 SGDLS, CDR2 YYNGEE. The CDR3 consists of 12 residues. CDR3 sequence reads: CASGTQTDTQYF. CDR3 nucleotide sequence: TGTGCCAGCGGGACACAAACAGATACGCAGTATTTT.

The chain employs TRBV5-1 and TRBJ2-1; 13 bases map to TRBD2. The germline V gene encodes CDR1 SGHRS and CDR2 YFSETQ. J lost 7 bases, V lost 4 bases, and 17 bases had no gene match. The CDR3 extends over 19 amino acids. CDR3 nucleotide sequence: TGCGCCAGCAGCAATAGACTAGCGGGAGGCCCATCGGGTGGGAATGAGCAGTTCTTC. This codes for CASSNRLAGGPSGGNEQFF. Drawing the rest from reference TRBV5-1 and TRBJ2-1, the complete variable domain is KAGVTQTPRYLIKTRGQQVTLSCSPISGHRSVSWYQQTPGQGLQFLFEYFSETQRNKGNFPGRFSGRQFSNSRSEMNVSTLELGDSALYLCASSNRLAGGPSGGNEQFFGPGTRLTVL.

The chain is built from TRBV10-3 and TRBJ2-1, with D tentatively TRBD2 (6 bases). The germline V gene encodes CDR1 ENHRY and CDR2 SYGVKD. The V end lost 6 bases, the J end lost 1 base, and 10 bases lay between the germline ends. The CDR3 loop spans 14 amino acids. The CDR3 DNA reads as TGTGCCATCAGGAGCGGGCCATCCTACAATGAGCAGTTCTTC. Encoded protein: CAIRSGPSYNEQFF.

On this clone: A single base is all that separates this from a far larger clone, so a read error is likely. This rearrangement joins TRBV7-2 to TRBJ2-1; D is unclear. Looked up from germline, CDR1 is SGHTA and CDR2 is FQGNSA. The CDR3 consists of 12 residues. CDR3 residues: CASSRTLDERFF. For the CDR3, the DNA is TGTGCCAGCAGCAGAACCTTGGATGAGCGGTTCTTC.

This clone was counted a few times. This chain links TRBV5-1 with TRBJ1-3, with TRBD1 identical over 9 bases. V gave up 1 base and J gave up 4 bases; unmatched junction bases: 6. This CDR3 comprises 16 residues. Germline loops: CDR1 SGHRS, CDR2 YFSETQ. The CDR3 DNA sequence: TGCGCCAGCAGCTTGTCCGGGACAGGGCCCGGAAACACCATATATTTT. Translation gives CASSLSGTGPGNTIYF.

The chain employs TRBV12-5 and TRBJ2-1; TRBD2 matches 13 bases. Germline CDR1 and CDR2: LGHNT and FRNRAP. The CDR3 has 15 amino acids. The junction had 3 bases not matched to a gene; V was cut back by 5 bases and J by 5 bases. This chain's CDR3 is CASGIGLAGDNEQFF. The CDR3 DNA sequence: TGTGCTAGTGGTATAGGACTAGCGGGGGACAATGAGCAGTTCTTC.

The chain recombines TRBV28 with TRBJ2-2, with D possibly being TRBD1 (5 bases). Germline lookup yields CDR1 MDHEN and CDR2 SYDVKM. This CDR3 is built from 14 residues. The V gene lost 3 bases and the J gene lost 4 bases, with 9 bases spanning the gap. The CDR3 loop is CASSFGAGTGELFF. In nucleotides, the CDR3 is TGTGCCAGCAGTTTTGGGGCCGGCACCGGGGAGCTGTTTTTT. The entire variable domain, with the rest obtained from reference TRBV28 and TRBJ2-2, is as follows: DVKVTQSSRYLVKRTGEKVFLECVQDMDHENMFWYRQDPGLGLRLIYFSYDVKMKEKGDIPEGYSVSREKKERFSLILESASTNQTSMYLCASSFGAGTGELFFGEGSRLTVL.

This sequence joins TRBV19 and TRBJ1-3, with a weak D call TRBD1 (5 bases). Germline CDR1 is LNHDA and CDR2 is SQIVND (reference sequence). This CDR3 spans 16 amino acids. V was pared by 5 bases and J by 8 bases, with 22 bases between. CDR3 sequence (DNA): TGTGCCAGTAGTGTCCCGTCGGGACCCACGGGGGACACCATATATTTT. Translating gives CASSVPSGPTGDTIYF.

The sample holds a few counts of this clone. The chain combines TRBV6-5 with TRBJ2-1, with TRBD2 matching 7 bases. Germline assignment: CDR1 MNHEY and CDR2 SVGAGI. With V trimmed by 7 bases and J by 7 bases, 13 bases remained unmatched. This CDR3 comprises 15 residues. The chain's CDR3 is CASTHPPGGINEQFF. CDR3 coding DNA: TGTGCCAGCACCCACCCTCCGGGGGGAATTAATGAGCAGTTCTTC.

This clone was detected only once. V is TRBV7-8 and J is TRBJ2-2; no clear D. Germline values: CDR1 SGHVS, CDR2 FQNEAQ. The CDR3 totals 17 residues. V was cut by 2 bases and J by 5 bases, with 18 bases left in between. DNA for the CDR3: TGTGCCAGCAGCTTATCGCGTCAGGCCAGGCCAACCGGGGAGCTGTTTTTT. Translated, it gives CASSLSRQARPTGELFF.

This clone was detected only once. This sequence joins TRBV7-8 and TRBJ2-5, with 7 nucleotides matching TRBD1. Germline-derived CDR1 and CDR2 are SGHVS and FQNEAQ. After removal of 4 bases from V and 1 base from J, the junction contained 6 bases not matched to a gene. The CDR3 length is 15 residues. The CDR3 protein is CASSSSGQFQETQYF. For the CDR3, the DNA is TGTGCCAGCAGCTCCTCGGGACAGTTCCAAGAGACCCAGTACTTC.

Remarks on this clone: The junction departs from the called germline gene at one end, perhaps through a read error. The rearrangement links TRBV6-1 to TRBJ2-3, with D perhaps TRBD1 (5 bases). CDR3 length: 18 amino acids. From germline, CDR1 is MNHNS and CDR2 SASEGT. The CDR3 bases are TGTGCCGGCAGTGAACAGGTGGCAGGGAACCTCCCCACAGATACGCAGTATTTT. Translated: CAGSEQVAGNLPTDTQYF.

The sample holds one count of this clone. The rearrangement uses TRBV5-4 and TRBJ2-7, with 10 bases that match TRBD2. V was clipped by 0 bases and J by 6 bases; unmatched bases: 3. Germline values: CDR1 SGHNT, CDR2 YYREEE (reference sequence). This CDR3 is built from 14 residues. The CDR3 loop reads CASSLDASGSEQYF. CDR3 coding DNA: TGTGCCAGCAGCTTGGACGCTAGCGGGAGCGAGCAGTACTTC.

V and J are TRBV28 and TRBJ1-1, with a possible D match to TRBD1 (6 bases). The V gene's germline CDR1 is MDHEN and CDR2 SYDVKM. Trimming removed 5 bases from V and 2 bases from J, with 15 bases in between. The CDR3 totals 15 residues. DNA of the CDR3: TGTGCCAGCAGTCTGTACAGGGCGGGAAACACTGAAGCTTTCTTT. This codes for CASSLYRAGNTEAFF.

The V call is TRBV28, the J call TRBJ2-2; 7 bases map to TRBD2. The germline V gene encodes CDR1 MDHEN and CDR2 SYDVKM. V shed 3 bases and J 2 bases; nucleotides not matched to a gene: 9. This CDR3 has 17 amino acids. The CDR3 bases are TGTGCCAGCAGTTTTCACTCGCGGGAGATAAACACCGGGGAGCTGTTTTTT. It translates to CASSFHSREINTGELFF.

The chain joins TRBV10-3 to TRBJ2-5, with 7 bases lining up with TRBD1. CDR3 length equals 14 residues. Germline V gene data show CDR1 as ENHRY and CDR2 as SYGVKD. The trim removed 5 bases at V and 1 base at J, leaving 4 bases unmatched. Here the CDR3 reads CAISTDRAQETQYF. As DNA, the CDR3 is TGTGCCATCAGTACCGACAGGGCCCAAGAGACCCAGTACTTC.